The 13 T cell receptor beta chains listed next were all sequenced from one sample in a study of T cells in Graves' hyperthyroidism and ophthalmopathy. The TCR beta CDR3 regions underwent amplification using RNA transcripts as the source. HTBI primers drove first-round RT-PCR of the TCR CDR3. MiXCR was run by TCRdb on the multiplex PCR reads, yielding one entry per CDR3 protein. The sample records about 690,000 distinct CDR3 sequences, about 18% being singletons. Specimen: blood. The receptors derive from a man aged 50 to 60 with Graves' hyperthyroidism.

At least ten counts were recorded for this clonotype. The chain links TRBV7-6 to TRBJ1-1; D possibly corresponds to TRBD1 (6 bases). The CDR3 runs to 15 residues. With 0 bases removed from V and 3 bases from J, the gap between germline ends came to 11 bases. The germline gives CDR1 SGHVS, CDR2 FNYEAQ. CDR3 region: CASSLAATGYTEAFF. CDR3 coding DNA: TGTGCCAGCAGCTTAGCGGCTACAGGGTACACTGAAGCTTTCTTT.

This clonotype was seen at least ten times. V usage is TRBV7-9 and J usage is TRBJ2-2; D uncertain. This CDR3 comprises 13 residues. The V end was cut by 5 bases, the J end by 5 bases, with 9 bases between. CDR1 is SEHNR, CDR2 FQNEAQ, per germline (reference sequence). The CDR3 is CASSPPMTGELFF. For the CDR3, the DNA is TGTGCCAGCAGCCCGCCTATGACCGGGGAGCTGTTTTTT.

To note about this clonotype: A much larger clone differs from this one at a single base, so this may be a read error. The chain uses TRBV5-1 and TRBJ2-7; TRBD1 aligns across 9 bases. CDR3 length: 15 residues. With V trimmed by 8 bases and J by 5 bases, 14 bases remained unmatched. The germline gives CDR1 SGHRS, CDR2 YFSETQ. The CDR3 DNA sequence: TGCGCCAGAAGCCTTGGACAGGGGATCGGCGACGAGCAGTACTTC. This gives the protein CARSLGQGIGDEQYF.

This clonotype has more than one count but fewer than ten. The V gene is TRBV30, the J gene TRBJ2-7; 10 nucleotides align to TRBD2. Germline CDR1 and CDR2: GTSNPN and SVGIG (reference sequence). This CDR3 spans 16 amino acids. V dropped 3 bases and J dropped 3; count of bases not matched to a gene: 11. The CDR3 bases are TGTGCCTGGAGGGCTTGGTTGGCTAGCGGGAGCTACGAGCAGTACTTC. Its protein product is CAWRAWLASGSYEQYF. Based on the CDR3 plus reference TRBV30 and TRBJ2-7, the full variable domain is SQTIHQWPATLVQPVGSPLSLECTVEGTSNPNLYWYRQAAGRGLQLLFYSVGIGQISSEVPQNLSASRPQDRQFILSSKKLLLSDSGFYLCAWRAWLASGSYEQYFGPGTRLTVT.

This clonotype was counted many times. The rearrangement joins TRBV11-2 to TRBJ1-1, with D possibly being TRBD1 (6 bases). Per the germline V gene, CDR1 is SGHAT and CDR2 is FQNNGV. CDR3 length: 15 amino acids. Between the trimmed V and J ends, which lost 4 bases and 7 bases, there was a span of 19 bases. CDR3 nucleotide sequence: TGTGCCAGCAGCTCCCTGAGGGGGGCAAGGGGTGAAGCTTTCTTT. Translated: CASSSLRGARGEAFF. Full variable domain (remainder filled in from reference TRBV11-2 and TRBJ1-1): EAGVAQSPRYKIIEKRQSVAFWCNPISGHATLYWYQQILGQGPKLLIQFQNNGVVDDSQLPKDRFSAERLKGVDSTLKIQPAKLEDSAVYLCASSSLRGARGEAFFGQGTRLTVV.

The CDR3 sequence is CASSAGVLGNQPQHF. CDR3 sequence (DNA): TGTGCCAGCAGTGCAGGGGTCTTAGGCAATCAGCCCCAGCATTTT. J is TRBJ1-5 and V is TRBV6-1, with D possibly TRBD1 on 6 matching bases. The length of the CDR3 is 15 residues. Germline V CDR1 and CDR2: MNHNS, SASEGT. The V gene lost 4 bases and the J gene lost 2 bases, with 12 bases spanning the gap.

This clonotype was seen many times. CDR3 coding DNA: TGTGCCAGCAGCTTAGAACTAGCGGACACAGATACGCAGTATTTT. Encoded protein: CASSLELADTDTQYF. The chain joins TRBV7-8 to TRBJ2-3, with TRBD2 matching over 8 bases. With 1 base clipped from V and 2 bases from J, the junction kept 2 bases outside the gene matches. Per germline, CDR1 SGHVS and CDR2 FQNEAQ. The CDR3 is made up of 15 amino acids.

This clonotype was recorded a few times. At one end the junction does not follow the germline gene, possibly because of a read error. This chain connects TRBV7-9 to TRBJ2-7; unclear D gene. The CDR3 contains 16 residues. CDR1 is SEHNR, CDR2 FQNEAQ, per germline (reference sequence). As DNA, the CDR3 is TGTGCCAGCGGCTTATTGATAGGGTCCGCGCCCTACGAGCAGTACTTC. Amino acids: CASGLLIGSAPYEQYF.

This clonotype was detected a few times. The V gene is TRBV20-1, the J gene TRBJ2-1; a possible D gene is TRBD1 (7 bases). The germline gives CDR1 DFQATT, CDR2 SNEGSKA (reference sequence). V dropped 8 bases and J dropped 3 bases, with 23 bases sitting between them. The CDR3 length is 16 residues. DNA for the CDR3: TGCAGTACCGGGGGCGGACAGGACCGACTCTACAATGAGCAGTTCTTC. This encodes CSTGGGQDRLYNEQFF.

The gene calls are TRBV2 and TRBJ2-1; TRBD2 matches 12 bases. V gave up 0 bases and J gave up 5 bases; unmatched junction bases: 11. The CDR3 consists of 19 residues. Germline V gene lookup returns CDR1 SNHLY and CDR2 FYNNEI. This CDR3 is CASSEASFLTSGRNNEQFF. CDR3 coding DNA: TGTGCCAGCAGTGAAGCCTCATTCCTCACTAGCGGGAGGAACAATGAGCAGTTCTTC.

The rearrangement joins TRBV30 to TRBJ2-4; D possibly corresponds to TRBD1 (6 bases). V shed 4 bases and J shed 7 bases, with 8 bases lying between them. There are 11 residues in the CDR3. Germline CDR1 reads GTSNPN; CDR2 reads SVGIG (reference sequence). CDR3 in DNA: TGTGCCTGGACTACAGGGAACATTCAGTACTTC. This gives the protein CAWTTGNIQYF.

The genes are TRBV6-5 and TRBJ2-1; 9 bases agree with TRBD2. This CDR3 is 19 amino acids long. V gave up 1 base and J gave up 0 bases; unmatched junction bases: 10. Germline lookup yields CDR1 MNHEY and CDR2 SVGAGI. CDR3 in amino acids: CASSYLRTSVVFSYNEQFF. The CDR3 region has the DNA TGTGCCAGCAGTTACTTAAGGACTAGCGTCGTTTTCTCCTACAATGAGCAGTTCTTC.

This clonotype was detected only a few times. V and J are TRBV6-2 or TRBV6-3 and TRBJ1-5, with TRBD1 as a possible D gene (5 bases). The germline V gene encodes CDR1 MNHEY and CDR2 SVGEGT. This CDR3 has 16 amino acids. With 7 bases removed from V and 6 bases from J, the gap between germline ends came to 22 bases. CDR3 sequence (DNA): TGTGCCAGCACTAAGGGGTGGCCCCTCCTTGGTCAGCCCCAGCATTTT. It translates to CASTKGWPLLGQPQHF.